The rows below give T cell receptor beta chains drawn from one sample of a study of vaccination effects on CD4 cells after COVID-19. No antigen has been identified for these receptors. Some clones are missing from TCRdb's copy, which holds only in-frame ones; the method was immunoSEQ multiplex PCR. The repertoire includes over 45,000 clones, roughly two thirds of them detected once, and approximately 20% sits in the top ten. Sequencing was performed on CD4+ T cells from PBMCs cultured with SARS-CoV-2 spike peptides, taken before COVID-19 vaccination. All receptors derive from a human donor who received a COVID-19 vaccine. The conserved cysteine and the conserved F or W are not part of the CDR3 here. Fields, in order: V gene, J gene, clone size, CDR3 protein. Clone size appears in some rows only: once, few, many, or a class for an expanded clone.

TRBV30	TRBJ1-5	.	AWSAGRGNQPQH
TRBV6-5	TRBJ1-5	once	ASILQGPGNQPQH
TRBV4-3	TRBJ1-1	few	ASSQDRRSDTEAF
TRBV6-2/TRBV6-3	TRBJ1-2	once	ASSYHEGLGYT
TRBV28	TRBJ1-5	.	ASSDDSNQPQH
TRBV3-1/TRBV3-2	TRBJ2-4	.	ASSQDGLALGKNIQY
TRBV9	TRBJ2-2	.	ASSVQGPETGELF
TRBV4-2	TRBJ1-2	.	ASSFRDSYGYT
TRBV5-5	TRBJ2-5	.	ASSLVSEGTQY
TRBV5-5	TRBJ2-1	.	ASSSLNRYNEQF